This T cell receptor (beta chain) appears in the sequencing data of a study of blood T cells in healthy people across ages. On the study more broadly: Template switching picked up about one barcoded beta molecule for each two T cells.

CDR3 length: 12 amino acids. Per the germline V gene, CDR1 is LNHNV and CDR2 is YYDKDF (reference sequence). V was trimmed by 4 bases and J by 10 bases, leaving 14 bases between them. A second PCR, run for about 7 to 11 cycles, used a sample-barcoded 5' primer plus a J-beta primer mix. MiXCR was run by TCRdb on the 5' RACE reads, yielding one entry per CDR3 protein. The table includes hundreds of thousands of distinct CDR3 sequences, approximately 65% detected once. The origin of this receptor is a man aged 25 to 40 in good health. The sample was blood. This chain connects TRBV15 to TRBJ2-7; the D is unclear. This chain's CDR3 is CATSTSQEAQYF. CDR3 DNA: TGTGCCACCAGCACCTCGCAAGAGGCCCAGTACTTC.